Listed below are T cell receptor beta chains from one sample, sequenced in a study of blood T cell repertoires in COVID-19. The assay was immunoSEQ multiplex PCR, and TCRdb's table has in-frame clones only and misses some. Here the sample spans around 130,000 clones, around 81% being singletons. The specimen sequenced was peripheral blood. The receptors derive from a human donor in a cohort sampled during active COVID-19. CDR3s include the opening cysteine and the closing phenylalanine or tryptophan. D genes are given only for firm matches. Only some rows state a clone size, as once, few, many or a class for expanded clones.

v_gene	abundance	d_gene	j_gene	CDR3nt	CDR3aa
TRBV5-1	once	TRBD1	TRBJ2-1	TGCGCCAGCAGCTTCCCTCCTAACCCGGGACAGATATACAATGAGCAGTTCTTC	CASSFPPNPGQIYNEQFF
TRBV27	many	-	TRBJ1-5	TGTGCCAGCAGTTTAACCAGGGCCAGCAATCAGCCCCAGCATTTT	CASSLTRASNQPQHF
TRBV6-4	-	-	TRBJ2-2	TGTGCCAGCAGTGTTCACGGGGAAAACACCGGGGAGCTGTTTTTT	CASSVHGENTGELFF
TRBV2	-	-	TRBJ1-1	TGTGCCAGCAGCCCCCGGGGGAAGGGGTCGGGAGTTGAAGCTTTCTTT	CASSPRGKGSGVEAFF
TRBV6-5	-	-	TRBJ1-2	TGTGCCAGCAGTCAGGCAAGCTATGGCTACACCTTC	CASSQASYGYTF
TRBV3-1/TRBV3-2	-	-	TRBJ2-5	TGTGCCAGCAGCCAAGTCAGGGGGGTAGCCGAGACCCAGTACTTC	CASSQVRGVAETQYF
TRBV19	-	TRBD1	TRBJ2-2	TGTGCCAGTGGAGTATGGGACAGGGGATCCGGGGAGCTGTTTTTT	CASGVWDRGSGELFF
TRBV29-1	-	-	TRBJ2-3	TGCAGCGTGCGAATAGGGGAAGATACGCAGTATTTT	CSVRIGEDTQYF
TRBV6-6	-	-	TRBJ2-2	TGTGCCAGCAGGGTAGTCGCCGGGGAGCTGTTTTTT	CASRVVAGELFF
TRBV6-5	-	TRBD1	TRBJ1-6	TGTGCCAGCAGTTACAGCACAGGGGGCTTTAATTCACCCCTCCACTTT	CASSYSTGGFNSPLHF
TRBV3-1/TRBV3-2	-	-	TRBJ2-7	TGTGCCAGCAGCCAAGTCCACAGCTCCTACGAGCAGTACTTC	CASSQVHSSYEQYF
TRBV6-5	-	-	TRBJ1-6	TGTGCCAGCAGATACCCAGGGGAACCCCTCCACTTT	CASRYPGEPLHF
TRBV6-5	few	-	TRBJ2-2	TGTGCCAGCAGGGGGGGCACCGGGGAGCTGTTTTTT	CASRGGTGELFF
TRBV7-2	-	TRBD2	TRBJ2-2	TGTGCCAGCAGCTTTGCTAGCGGGGTCACCGGGGAGCTGTTTTTT	CASSFASGVTGELFF
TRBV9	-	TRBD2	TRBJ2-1	TGTGCCAGCAACCCGGGACTAGCGGGGGGGTACAATGAGCAGTTCTTC	CASNPGLAGGYNEQFF
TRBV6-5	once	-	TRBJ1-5	TGTGCCAGCGAGGCACCCTCGGGTCAGCCCCAGCATTTT	CASEAPSGQPQHF
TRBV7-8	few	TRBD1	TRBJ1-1	TGTGCCAGCAGCTTAATGGGACAGAGTGGCACTGAAGCTTTCTTT	CASSLMGQSGTEAFF
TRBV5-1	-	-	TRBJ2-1	TGCGCCAGCAGACTGGTGGCGGTGGGTAATGAGCAGTTCTTC	CASRLVAVGNEQFF
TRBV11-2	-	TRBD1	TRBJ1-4	TGTGCCAGCAGCTTAGCCCTCCTTACAGGGGTTAATAATGAAAAACTGTTTTTT	CASSLALLTGVNNEKLFF
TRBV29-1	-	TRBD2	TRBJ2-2	TGCAGCACTAGCGGGGGGAAGGTCGGGGAGCTGTTTTTT	CSTSGGKVGELFF
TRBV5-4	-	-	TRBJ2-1	TGTGCCAGCAGCTCGTCCCGGGACACCTACAATGAGCAGTTCTTC	CASSSSRDTYNEQFF
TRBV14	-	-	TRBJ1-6	TGTGCCAGCAGCCCCGGGGGGCTAAATTCACCCCTCCACTTT	CASSPGGLNSPLHF
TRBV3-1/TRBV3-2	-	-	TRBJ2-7	TGTGCCAGCAGCCTAACTCCCTCCGAGCAGTACTTC	CASSLTPSEQYF
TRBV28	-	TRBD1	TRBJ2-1	TGTGCCAGCAGTCCCCAGGGGGCGGATGAGCAGTTCTTC	CASSPQGADEQFF
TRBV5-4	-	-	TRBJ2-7	TGTGCCAGCAACATCCGGGACTCATCCTACGAGCAGTACTTC	CASNIRDSSYEQYF
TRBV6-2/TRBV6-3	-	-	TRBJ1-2	TGTGCCAGCAGCGACAGGCACTATGGCTACACCTTC	CASSDRHYGYTF
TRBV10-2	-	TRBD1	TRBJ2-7	TGCGCCAGCAGTGAGTCGTGGACAGGGTTGGGCGAGCAGTACTTC	CASSESWTGLGEQYF
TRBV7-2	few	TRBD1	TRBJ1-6	TGTGCCAGCAGCCGTGACCCGGGACAGGGGTTTTCACCCCTCCACTTT	CASSRDPGQGFSPLHF
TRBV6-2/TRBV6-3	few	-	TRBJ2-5	TGTGCCAGCAGTTACCACGGGGGGCCCCAAGAGACCCAGTACTTC	CASSYHGGPQETQYF
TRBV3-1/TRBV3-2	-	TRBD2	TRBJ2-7	TGTGCCAGCAGCCAACCGATAGCGGGGGGGCTCGACGAGCAGTACTTC	CASSQPIAGGLDEQYF
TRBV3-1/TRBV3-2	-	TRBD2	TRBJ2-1	TGTGCCAGCAGCCTACCCCCGATTAGCGGGGGGCAGGGAAAGAGAAATGAGCAGTTCTTC	CASSLPPISGGQGKRNEQFF
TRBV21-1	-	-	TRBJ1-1	TGTGCCAGCAGCAAGGACCCCGGGACAGGGAACGGGGTGAACACTGAAGCTTTCTTT	CASSKDPGTGNGVNTEAFF
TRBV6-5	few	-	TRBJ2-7	TGTGCCAGCAGCCGGAGGGCAGATCTTTACGAGCAGTACTTC	CASSRRADLYEQYF
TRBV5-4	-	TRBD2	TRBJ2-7	TGTGCCAGCAGCCTCGCATCGGGACTAGCGGTCTACGAGCAGTACTTC	CASSLASGLAVYEQYF
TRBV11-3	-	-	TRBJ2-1	TGTGCCAGCAGCCACAGGGAGAACAATGAGCAGTTCTTC	CASSHRENNEQFF
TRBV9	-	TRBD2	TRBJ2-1	TGTGCCAGCAGCTCATGGACTGGGGGGGATGAGCAGTTCTTC	CASSSWTGGDEQFF
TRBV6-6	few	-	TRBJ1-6	TGTGCCAGCACCCCCGGGGGGCCCCTCCACTTT	CASTPGGPLHF
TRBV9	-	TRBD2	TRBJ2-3	TGTGCCAGCAGCCCCTCCGGGAGCGGGGGCACAGATACGCAGTATTTT	CASSPSGSGGTDTQYF
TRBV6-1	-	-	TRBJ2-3	TGTGCCAGCAGTGAAGTAGGGCGGACAGTTCGCACAGATACGCAGTATTTT	CASSEVGRTVRTDTQYF
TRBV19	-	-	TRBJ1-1	TGTGCCAGTAGTACCCCCCGGGGGGCCATGAACACTGAAGCTTTCTTT	CASSTPRGAMNTEAFF
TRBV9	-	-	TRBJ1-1	TGTGCCAGCGGCTCAGGGGACAACACTGAAGCTTTCTTT	CASGSGDNTEAFF
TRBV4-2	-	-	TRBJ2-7	TGTGCCAGCAGCCAAACCCTCCGGGACTCCGCTCGGTACGAGCAGTACTTC	CASSQTLRDSARYEQYF
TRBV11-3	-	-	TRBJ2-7	TGTGCCAGCAGCTTAGATCCGGGCCCGGCGGGGGAGCAGTACTTC	CASSLDPGPAGEQYF
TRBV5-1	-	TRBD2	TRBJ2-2	TGCGCCAGCAGCCCGAAAGCGGGGGGAAACGGGGAGCTGTTTTTT	CASSPKAGGNGELFF
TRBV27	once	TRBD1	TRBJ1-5	TGTGCCAGCAGGCCGACAGGGGGCTCTCAGCCCCAGCATTTT	CASRPTGGSQPQHF
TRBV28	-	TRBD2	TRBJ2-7	TGTGCCAGCAGTTTGACTAGCGGGGGGGCCTACGAGCAGTACTTC	CASSLTSGGAYEQYF
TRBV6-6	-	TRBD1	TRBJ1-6	TGTGCCAGCACCGGACAGGGCGTCGGTTCACCCCTCCACTTT	CASTGQGVGSPLHF
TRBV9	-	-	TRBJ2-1	TGTGCCAGCAGTGGACAGACCTCCTACAATGAGCAGTTCTTC	CASSGQTSYNEQFF
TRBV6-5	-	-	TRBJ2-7	TGTGCCAGCAGTTACTCGAGAAGTTACGAGCAGTACTTC	CASSYSRSYEQYF